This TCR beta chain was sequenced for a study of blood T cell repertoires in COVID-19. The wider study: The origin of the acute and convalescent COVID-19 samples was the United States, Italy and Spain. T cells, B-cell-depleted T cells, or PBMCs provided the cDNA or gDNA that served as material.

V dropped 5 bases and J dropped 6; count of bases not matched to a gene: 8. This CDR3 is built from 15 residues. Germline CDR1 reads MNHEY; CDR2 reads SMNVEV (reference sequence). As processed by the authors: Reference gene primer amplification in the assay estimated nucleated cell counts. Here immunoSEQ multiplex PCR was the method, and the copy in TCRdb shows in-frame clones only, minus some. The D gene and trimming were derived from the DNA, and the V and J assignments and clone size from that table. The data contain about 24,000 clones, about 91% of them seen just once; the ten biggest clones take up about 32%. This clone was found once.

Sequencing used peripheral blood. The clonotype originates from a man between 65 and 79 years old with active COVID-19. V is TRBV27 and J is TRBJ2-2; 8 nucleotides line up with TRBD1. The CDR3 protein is CASSPRQGFSGELFF. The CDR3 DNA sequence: TGTGCCAGCAGTCCTCGACAGGGGTTTTCCGGGGAGCTGTTTTTT.